The clone carrying this TCR beta chain appeared once. This sample is part of a study of blood T cell repertoires in COVID-19. At the level of the study: COVID-19 samples collected from the United States, Italy and Spain covered acute and convalescent phases. Nucleic acid was either cDNA or gDNA, and it came from T cells, B-cell-depleted T cells, or PBMCs.

Authors' analysis steps: How many nucleated cells were present was estimated from reference gene primer amplification. Measured with immunoSEQ multiplex PCR; TCRdb has only the in-frame clones, and not every one. V and J calls and clone size are as listed in that table; D and trimming were resolved from the DNA. Of more than 10,000 clones listed, around 91% are singletons. From germline, CDR1 is SGHTA and CDR2 FQGNSA. This CDR3 region has 14 residues. V lost 1 base and J lost 2, with 9 bases in between. The sequencing sample was made of peripheral blood. The origin of this receptor is a human donor in a cohort sampled during active COVID-19. The chain links TRBV7-2 to TRBJ2-7, with unresolved D. The CDR3 loop is CASSLGAKTYEQYF. In DNA, the CDR3 is TGTGCCAGCAGCTTAGGAGCAAAGACCTACGAGCAGTACTTC.